A selection of T cell receptor beta chains follows, all from one sample in a study of T cell responses to AZD1222 COVID-19 vaccine. Sequencing used immunoSEQ multiplex PCR; TCRdb keeps in-frame clones, though not all of them. The data contain about 140,000 clones, about 90% of them seen just once; the ten biggest clones take up roughly 7.5%. The sequences come from peripheral blood, collected 28 days after the second dose of the MenACWY control vaccine. The receptor source for this set is an adult who received the MenACWY meningococcal vaccine as a control. The CDR3 runs from the conserved cysteine through the conserved F or W. Each record gives: J gene, D gene, clone size, V gene, CDR3 DNA, CDR3 protein. D genes are given only for firm matches. Expanded clones get a size class; other rows say once, few or many, or leave the size out.

TRBJ2-5,TRBD2,-,TRBV4-3,TGCGCCAGCAGCCGAGGGTCTAGCGGGACCCGGGGGCGGGAGACCCAGTACTTC,CASSRGSSGTRGRETQYF
TRBJ1-1,-,-,TRBV29-1,TGCAGCGTTGTGGGGGAGGAATCTGGGGCTTTCTTT,CSVVGEESGAFF
TRBJ2-7,TRBD1,-,TRBV7-3,TGTGCCAGCAGCTTAACGGGAACAGGGGGCGGGTACGAGCAGTACTTC,CASSLTGTGGGYEQYF
TRBJ2-7,-,-,TRBV5-4,TGTGCCAGCAGCTTGGCGGCTAGCGCCTACGAGCAGTACTTC,CASSLAASAYEQYF
TRBJ1-6,TRBD1,once,TRBV3-1/TRBV3-2,TGTGCCAGCAGCGCCCGGGACAGGGGGGTCCCCCTCCACTTT,CASSARDRGVPLHF
TRBJ1-5,TRBD1,-,TRBV7-2,TGTGCCAGCAGCTCACAGGGGCGGGATCAGCCCCAGCATTTT,CASSSQGRDQPQHF
TRBJ2-3,-,-,TRBV5-4,TGTGCCAGCAGCTTGGGGTCGCTATATGGCTCTAGCACAGATACGCAGTATTTT,CASSLGSLYGSSTDTQYF
TRBJ2-7,-,-,TRBV9,TGTGCCAGCAGCGTAGCAGGGGGGCCCTACGAGCAGTACTTC,CASSVAGGPYEQYF
TRBJ1-5,-,-,TRBV2,TGTGCCAGCAGTGTTGATTGGTCCCAGCCCCAGCATTTT,CASSVDWSQPQHF
TRBJ2-5,-,-,TRBV10-3,TGTGCCATCAGTGAAGGACAGCAAGAGACCCAGTACTTC,CAISEGQQETQYF
TRBJ1-2,-,once,TRBV7-2,TGTGCCAGCAGCCCATCATCAGGGGATAACTATGGCTACACCTTC,CASSPSSGDNYGYTF
TRBJ2-6,-,-,TRBV7-9,TGTGCCAGCAGCTCCAGGGGTACTGGGGCCAACGTCCTGACTTTC,CASSSRGTGANVLTF
TRBJ1-1,-,once,TRBV18,TGTGCCAGCTCACCCTCACCCCCAGGGAACACTGAAGCTTTCTTT,CASSPSPPGNTEAFF
TRBJ1-2,-,-,TRBV12-3/TRBV12-4,TGTGCCAGCAGTTTAGAGGGGTATGGCTACACCTTC,CASSLEGYGYTF
TRBJ2-5,TRBD2,-,TRBV12-5,TGTGCTAGTGGTTTGTACCTAGCGGGAGAAGAGACCCAGTACTTC,CASGLYLAGEETQYF
TRBJ2-3,TRBD1,-,TRBV13,TGTGCCAGCAGCTTTGGTCAGGGGGCAGATACGCAGTATTTT,CASSFGQGADTQYF
TRBJ1-4,-,-,TRBV7-9,TGTGCCAGCAGCTTTCGACAGAATGAAAAACTGTTTTTT,CASSFRQNEKLFF
TRBJ2-1,TRBD2,once,TRBV13,TGTGCCAGCAGCTCGGAGACTAGCGGGAAATACAATGAGCAGTTCTTC,CASSSETSGKYNEQFF
TRBJ2-3,-,-,TRBV19,TGTGCCTTCAAACCCCTACCCCGGTGGGGCACAGATACGCAGTATTTT,CAFKPLPRWGTDTQYF
TRBJ2-2,-,-,TRBV5-4,TGTGCCAGCAGCCACGGGACTTCGAACACCGGGGAGCTGTTTTTT,CASSHGTSNTGELFF
TRBJ1-4,TRBD1,-,TRBV5-1,TGCGCCAGCAGCTTACTTACCGGGACAGGTGGTGAAAAACTGTTTTTT,CASSLLTGTGGEKLFF
TRBJ1-4,-,-,TRBV19,TGTGCCAGTAGTATTGGCGGGGAGAGGAATGAAAAACTGTTTTTT,CASSIGGERNEKLFF
TRBJ1-1,-,-,TRBV3-1/TRBV3-2,TGTGCCAGCAGTGGAGGGTTCACTGAAGCTTTCTTT,CASSGGFTEAFF
TRBJ2-7,-,-,TRBV6-5,TGTGCCAGCAGTTATTCAGGGTTAAGCTCCTACGAGCAGTACTTC,CASSYSGLSSYEQYF
TRBJ2-3,-,-,TRBV9,TGTGCCAGCAGCGTACAGGGGACTCACACAGATACGCAGTATTTT,CASSVQGTHTDTQYF
TRBJ1-6,-,few,TRBV5-1,TGCGCCAGCAGCTTGGGGGCGAGCTCCTATAATTCACCCCTCCACTTT,CASSLGASSYNSPLHF
TRBJ1-1,-,-,TRBV5-4,TGTGCCAGCAGCTTGGCGGGCAGGGGCGAAGCTTTCTTT,CASSLAGRGEAFF
TRBJ2-7,-,-,TRBV5-1,TGCGCCAGCTACAGGGATGGCTACGAGCAGTACTTC,CASYRDGYEQYF
TRBJ1-5,-,-,TRBV25-1,TGTGCCAGCAGTGAATTCGACAGCAATCAGCCCCAGCATTTT,CASSEFDSNQPQHF
TRBJ2-1,TRBD1,-,TRBV7-9,TGTGCCAGCAGCTTTGGGGACAGGGGAGGATTTGAGCAGTTCTTC,CASSFGDRGGFEQFF
TRBJ1-2,-,-,TRBV28,TGTGCCAGCCAGGGGCAGGGCTATGGCTACACCTTC,CASQGQGYGYTF
TRBJ1-2,-,-,TRBV6-5,TGTGCCAGCACAGAAGTAGGAGCCTATGGCTACACCTTC,CASTEVGAYGYTF
TRBJ1-3,TRBD1,-,TRBV7-6,TGTGCCAGCAGCTTACAGGGGGCGAATGGAAACACCATATATTTT,CASSLQGANGNTIYF
TRBJ1-5,-,-,TRBV2,TGTGCCAGCAAGGCTGGGCTCAGCAATCAGCCCCAGCATTTT,CASKAGLSNQPQHF
TRBJ1-4,-,-,TRBV30,TGTGCCTGGAGTGGTTTGGCTGAAAAACTGTTTTTT,CAWSGLAEKLFF
TRBJ2-1,TRBD2,-,TRBV5-1,TGCGCCAGTAGACTAGCGGGAGTGAAAAGCTCCTACAATGAGCAGTTCTTC,CASRLAGVKSSYNEQFF
TRBJ2-1,-,-,TRBV5-6,TGTGCCAGCAGCTTGGTCGGTTACCATGAGCAGTTCTTC,CASSLVGYHEQFF